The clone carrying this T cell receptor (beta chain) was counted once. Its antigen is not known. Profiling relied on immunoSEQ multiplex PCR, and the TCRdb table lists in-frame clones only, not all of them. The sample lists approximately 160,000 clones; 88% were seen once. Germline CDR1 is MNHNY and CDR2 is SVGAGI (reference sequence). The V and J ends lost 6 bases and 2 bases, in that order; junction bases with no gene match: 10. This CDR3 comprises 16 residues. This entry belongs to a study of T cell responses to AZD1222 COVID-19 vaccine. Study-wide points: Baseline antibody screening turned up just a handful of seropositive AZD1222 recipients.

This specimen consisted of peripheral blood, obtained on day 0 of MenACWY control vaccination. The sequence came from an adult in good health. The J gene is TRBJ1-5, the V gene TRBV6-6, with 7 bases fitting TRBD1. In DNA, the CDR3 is TGTGCCAGCAGACTATTGACAGGGAACGGCAATCAGCCCCAGCATTTT. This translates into CASRLLTGNGNQPQHF.